This entry lists 24 T cell receptor beta chains sequenced from one sample in a study of shared clonotypes between healthy human individuals (dated by TCRdb to about 2020). Libraries were constructed by the immunoSEQ multiplex PCR assay. Imported from immuneACCESS, the table was reduced by TCRdb to in-frame sequences with V and J called. These copies leave out some clones; in studies compared against another copy, an unresolved V gene accounts for under half, and the cause of the remainder is not known. In this sample the table shows millions of clones, over 85% of which occur a single time. Over 0.12% of the sample goes to the ten largest clones. Sequencing was carried out using naive CD4+ T cells sorted from blood. Sample cell subset or site, as interpreted from the label and publication: CD45RA+ positively selected. All receptors come from a man between 18 and 35 years old in good health.

The V gene is TRBV19, the J gene TRBJ2-5; 7 bases are a match to TRBD1. This CDR3 is 13 amino acids long. Trimming cost V 5 bases and J 5 bases; bases outside gene matches: 5. Germline V gene data show CDR1 as LNHDA and CDR2 as SQIVND (reference sequence). The CDR3 DNA follows: TGTGCCAGTAGTGGGACAGCCTGGGAGACCCAGTACTTC. As protein: CASSGTAWETQYF. The variable domain in full, completed from reference TRBV19 and TRBJ2-5, reads DGGITQSPKYLFRKEGQNVTLSCEQNLNHDAMYWYRQDPGQGLRLIYYSQIVNDFQKGDIAEGYSVSREKKESFPLTVTSAQKNPTAFYLCASSGTAWETQYFGPGTRLLVL.

The genes are TRBV9 and TRBJ1-6; 8 bases line up with TRBD1. The V and J ends lost 0 bases and 0 bases, in that order; junction bases with no gene match: 2. Germline V gives CDR1 SGDLS, CDR2 YYNGEE. The CDR3 has 17 amino acids. CDR3 sequence: CASSVGDRSSYNSPLHF. CDR3 in DNA: TGTGCCAGCAGCGTAGGGGACAGGAGCTCCTATAATTCACCCCTCCACTTT.

J is TRBJ1-6 and V is TRBV7-2; unclear D gene. This CDR3 contains 18 residues. CDR1 is SGHTA, CDR2 FQGNSA, per germline. Trimming removed 5 bases from V and 0 bases from J, with 17 bases in between. This CDR3 is CASSPLDGKSSYNSPLHF. CDR3 DNA: TGTGCCAGCAGCCCGTTAGACGGAAAAAGCTCCTATAATTCACCCCTCCACTTT.

This clone has more than one count but fewer than ten. This rearrangement joins TRBV5-5 to TRBJ1-3; D is unresolved. This CDR3 has 14 amino acids. Germline lookup yields CDR1 SGHKS and CDR2 YYEKEE (reference sequence). The V gene lost 1 base and the J gene lost 3 bases, with 8 bases spanning the gap. The CDR3 DNA reads as TGTGCCAGCAGCTTGAATGGGAATGGAAACACCATATATTTT. Translation: CASSLNGNGNTIYF.

The chain couples TRBV5-1 to TRBJ2-7; 9 bases line up with TRBD1. CDR3 length: 14 residues. CDR1 is SGHRS and CDR2 is YFSETQ in the germline V gene. The junction had 4 bases not matched to a gene; V was cut back by 4 bases and J by 2 bases. The CDR3 protein is CASSRRTGAYEQYF. The CDR3 DNA follows: TGCGCCAGCAGCAGGCGGACAGGGGCCTACGAGCAGTACTTC. The complete variable domain, with remaining parts taken from reference TRBV5-1 and TRBJ2-7, reads KAGVTQTPRYLIKTRGQQVTLSCSPISGHRSVSWYQQTPGQGLQFLFEYFSETQRNKGNFPGRFSGRQFSNSRSEMNVSTLELGDSALYLCASSRRTGAYEQYFGPGTRLTVT.

The chain uses TRBV19 and TRBJ1-2, with D perhaps TRBD1 (6 bases). CDR1 LNHDA and CDR2 SQIVND come from the germline V gene (reference sequence). V lost 6 bases, J lost 4 bases, and 18 bases lay in between. This CDR3 region has 15 residues. The CDR3 DNA reads TGTGCCAGTAGCAGCACAGGGAGGCACATCTATGGCTACACCTTC. This encodes CASSSTGRHIYGYTF. Based on the CDR3 plus reference TRBV19 and TRBJ1-2, the full variable domain is DGGITQSPKYLFRKEGQNVTLSCEQNLNHDAMYWYRQDPGQGLRLIYYSQIVNDFQKGDIAEGYSVSREKKESFPLTVTSAQKNPTAFYLCASSSTGRHIYGYTFGSGTRLTVV.

This clone was observed a handful of times. The V and J genes are TRBV6-6 and TRBJ2-5; TRBD1 agrees at 8 bases. The germline V gene encodes CDR1 MNHNY and CDR2 SVGAGI (reference sequence). V dropped 6 bases and J dropped 5; count of bases not matched to a gene: 5. The CDR3 extends over 13 amino acids. CDR3 residues: CASRQTGDETQYF. In DNA form, the CDR3 reads TGTGCCAGCAGACAGACAGGGGACGAGACCCAGTACTTC.

The chain recombines TRBV27 with TRBJ1-6; D remains ambiguous. This CDR3 has 16 amino acids. Between the trimmed V and J ends, which lost 6 bases and 0 bases, there was a span of 12 bases. The V gene's germline CDR1 is MNHEY and CDR2 SMNVEV (reference sequence). CDR3 nucleotide sequence: TGTGCCAGCAGCCTGGACGCCCACTCCTATAATTCACCCCTCCACTTT. Protein product: CASSLDAHSYNSPLHF.

The chain joins TRBV7-9 to TRBJ2-1; D is uncertain. The CDR3 runs 14 residues. Germline CDR1 SEHNR, CDR2 FQNEAQ (reference sequence). Trimming pared 3 bases from V and 6 bases from J, leaving 12 bases between. The DNA for the CDR3 is TGTGCCAGCAGCTTCCGGCAGACGGGCAATGAGCAGTTCTTC. Amino acids: CASSFRQTGNEQFF.

The chain couples TRBV2 to TRBJ2-7; TRBD2 matches at 10 bases. The germline gives CDR1 SNHLY, CDR2 FYNNEI. The CDR3 is made up of 15 amino acids. The J segment lost 6 bases and the V segment lost 8 bases, leaving 13 bases of the junction unmatched. This chain's CDR3 is CASGRLAGAPTEQYF. CDR3 coding DNA: TGTGCCAGCGGTAGGCTAGCGGGAGCGCCTACCGAGCAGTACTTC.

Concerning this clone: The sample has other DNA sequences that encode this CDR3 too. The gene calls are TRBV6-1 and TRBJ2-7; D is undetermined. This CDR3 comprises 11 residues. Trimming left V 4 bases short and J 3 bases short, with 4 bases between. The germline CDR1 and CDR2 sequences are MNHNS and SASEGT. The CDR3 DNA sequence: TGTGCCAGCAGTGGGAGCTACGAGCAGTACTTC. Translating it yields CASSGSYEQYF.

In regard to this clone: The same CDR3 can be traced to other DNA sequences in this sample. This rearrangement joins TRBV14 to TRBJ2-1; unclear D gene. Trimming pared 1 base from V and 0 bases from J, leaving 7 bases between. The CDR3 covers 15 residues. Germline-derived CDR1 and CDR2 are SGHDN and FVKESK. CDR3 nucleotides: TGTGCCAGCAGCCAAGGCCCAGCCTCCTACAATGAGCAGTTCTTC. This encodes CASSQGPASYNEQFF.

The sample holds one count of this clone. The rearrangement links TRBV5-1 to TRBJ2-4, with D unclear. Between the trimmed V and J ends, which lost 2 bases and 13 bases, there was a span of 22 bases. Germline CDR1 is SGHRS and CDR2 is YFSETQ. There are 15 residues in the CDR3. CDR3 nucleotides: TGCGCCAGCAGCTTATATGAACGGTCAAACCCCCAGCAGTACTTC. Translated, it gives CASSLYERSNPQQYF. Variable domain in full (rest from reference TRBV5-1 and TRBJ2-4): KAGVTQTPRYLIKTRGQQVTLSCSPISGHRSVSWYQQTPGQGLQFLFEYFSETQRNKGNFPGRFSGRQFSNSRSEMNVSTLELGDSALYLCASSLYERSNPQQYFGAGTRLSVL.

In this sample, this clone turned up a few times. Other DNA sequences in the sample encode the same CDR3. The V and J genes are TRBV5-1 and TRBJ1-2; 9 bases align to TRBD1. CDR1 SGHRS and CDR2 YFSETQ come from the germline V gene. V was clipped by 4 bases and J by 8 bases; unmatched bases: 6. CDR3 length equals 13 residues. CDR3: CASSPGQGIGYTF. In DNA form, the CDR3 reads TGCGCCAGCAGCCCGGGACAGGGAATCGGCTACACCTTC.

The rearrangement links TRBV6-1 to TRBJ1-5, with D possibly being TRBD1 (5 bases). This CDR3 has 12 amino acids. Germline V gene lookup returns CDR1 MNHNS and CDR2 SASEGT. Trimming shortened V by 6 bases and J by 6 bases, and 9 bases separated the two germline ends. The CDR3 sequence is CASRRGGQPQHF. CDR3 nucleotide sequence: TGTGCCAGCAGGAGGGGCGGTCAGCCCCAGCATTTT.

This CDR3 reads CASSESRIGEQYF. Here the CDR3 DNA reads TGTGCCAGCAGTGAATCAAGGATCGGCGAGCAGTACTTC. The V call is TRBV2, the J call TRBJ2-7; no clear D gene. The V gene's germline CDR1 is SNHLY and CDR2 FYNNEI. The CDR3 runs 13 residues. V lost 2 bases, J lost 6 bases, and 11 bases lay in between. Full variable domain (outside the CDR3, taken from reference TRBV2 and TRBJ2-7): EPEVTQTPSHQVTQMGQEVILRCVPISNHLYFYWYRQILGQKVEFLVSFYNNEISEKSEIFDDQFSVERPDGSNFTLKIRSTKLEDSAMYFCASSESRIGEQYFGPGTRLTVT.

The table lists this clone with a count of one. The chain employs TRBV2 and TRBJ2-2; D not certain. The CDR3 runs to 13 residues. V was shortened by 5 bases and J by 8 bases, with 12 bases between the two germline ends. Germline V gene lookup returns CDR1 SNHLY and CDR2 FYNNEI. CDR3 DNA sequence: TGTGCCAGCAGTCCAGACGGTAGTGGGGAGCTGTTTTTT. Translating it yields CASSPDGSGELFF.

This chain uses TRBV29-1 with TRBJ1-1, with 9 bases identical to TRBD1. The CDR3 sequence is 12 residues long. Germline assignment: CDR1 SQVTM and CDR2 ANQGSEA. The trim removed 7 bases at V and 3 bases at J, leaving 3 bases unmatched. CDR3 protein: CSAGQGHTEAFF. The CDR3, as DNA: TGCAGCGCAGGACAGGGGCACACTGAAGCTTTCTTT.

The chain recombines TRBV5-8 with TRBJ2-5; D is possibly TRBD1 (5 bases). V was shortened by 8 bases and J by 7 bases, with 18 bases between the two germline ends. There are 13 residues in the CDR3. The germline CDR1 and CDR2 sequences are SGHTS and YDEGEE. The CDR3 DNA reads as TGTGCCAGAGAGTTGGGGCACCTTCGGACCCAGTACTTC. It codes for CARELGHLRTQYF.

This clone has more than one count but fewer than ten. V is TRBV9 and J is TRBJ1-2; the D gene is possibly TRBD1 (6 bases). Germline-derived CDR1 and CDR2 are SGDLS and YYNGEE. The V end lost 4 bases, the J end lost 1 base, and 14 bases lay between the germline ends. CDR3 length: 15 amino acids. The CDR3 here is CASSSQGHGNYGYTF. The DNA for the CDR3 is TGTGCCAGCAGCTCACAGGGTCACGGTAACTATGGCTACACCTTC.

This chain uses TRBV25-1 with TRBJ1-6; D unresolved. Trimming pared 4 bases from V and 0 bases from J, leaving 10 bases between. CDR1 MGHDK and CDR2 SYGVNS come from the germline V gene. The CDR3 has 16 amino acids. CDR3 amino acids: CASSAHRSSYNSPLHF. Written as DNA, the CDR3 is TGTGCCAGCAGTGCCCACCGGAGCTCCTATAATTCACCCCTCCACTTT.

With regard to this clone: Other DNA sequences in the same sample also yield this CDR3. This chain links TRBV7-3 with TRBJ2-3; TRBD1 aligns across 9 bases. The CDR3 extends over 15 amino acids. With V trimmed by 5 bases and J by 1 base, 4 bases remained unmatched. Germline V gives CDR1 SGHTA, CDR2 FQGTGA. CDR3: CASSPQGAGTDTQYF. The CDR3 DNA sequence: TGTGCCAGCAGCCCACAGGGGGCCGGCACAGATACGCAGTATTTT.

The CDR3 loop reads CASSRAWGADPYEQYF. CDR3 coding DNA: TGTGCCAGTAGTAGGGCATGGGGGGCCGACCCTTACGAGCAGTACTTC. The J gene is TRBJ2-7, the V gene TRBV19, with D perhaps assigned TRBD1 or TRBD2 (6 bases each). The CDR3 contains 16 residues. Germline V gene data show CDR1 as LNHDA and CDR2 as SQIVND (reference sequence). Trimming pared 4 bases from V and 4 bases from J, leaving 20 bases between.

The gene calls are TRBV28 and TRBJ2-1; TRBD1 matches at 9 bases. CDR3 length: 14 residues. The trim removed 7 bases at V and 6 bases at J, leaving 7 bases unmatched. Germline assignment: CDR1 MDHEN and CDR2 SYDVKM. The CDR3 nucleotides read TGTGCCAGCAAGGGACAGGGAAAATCCAATGAGCAGTTCTTC. Translation: CASKGQGKSNEQFF.